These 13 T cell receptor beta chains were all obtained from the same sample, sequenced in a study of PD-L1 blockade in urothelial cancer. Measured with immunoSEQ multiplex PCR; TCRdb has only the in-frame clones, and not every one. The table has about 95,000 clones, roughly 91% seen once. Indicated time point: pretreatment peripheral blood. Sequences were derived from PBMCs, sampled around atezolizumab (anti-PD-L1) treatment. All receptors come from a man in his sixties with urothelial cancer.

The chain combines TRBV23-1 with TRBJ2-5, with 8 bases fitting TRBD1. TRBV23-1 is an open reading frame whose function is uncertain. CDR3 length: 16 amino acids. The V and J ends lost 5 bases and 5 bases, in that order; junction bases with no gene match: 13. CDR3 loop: CASSERTGQRWETQYF. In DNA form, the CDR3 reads TGCGCCAGCAGTGAAAGGACAGGGCAAAGGTGGGAGACCCAGTACTTC.

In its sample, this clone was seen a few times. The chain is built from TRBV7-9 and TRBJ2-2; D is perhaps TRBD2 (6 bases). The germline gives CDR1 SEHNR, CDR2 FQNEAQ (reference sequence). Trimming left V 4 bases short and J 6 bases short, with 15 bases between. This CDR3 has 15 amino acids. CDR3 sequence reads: CASSSGDFLAGELFF. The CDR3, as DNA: TGTGCCAGCAGCTCCGGGGACTTCCTCGCCGGGGAGCTGTTTTTT.

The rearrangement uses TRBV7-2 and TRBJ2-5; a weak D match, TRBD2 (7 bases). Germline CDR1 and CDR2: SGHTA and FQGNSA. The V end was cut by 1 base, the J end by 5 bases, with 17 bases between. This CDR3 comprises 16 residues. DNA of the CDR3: TGTGCCAGCAGCTTAGGGGTGGGGGGGCTGAGGGAGACCCAGTACTTC. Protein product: CASSLGVGGLRETQYF.

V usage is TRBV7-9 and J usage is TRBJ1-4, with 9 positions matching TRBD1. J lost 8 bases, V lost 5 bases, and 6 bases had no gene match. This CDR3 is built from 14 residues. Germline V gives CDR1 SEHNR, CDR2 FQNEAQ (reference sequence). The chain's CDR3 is CASSPGTGREKLFF. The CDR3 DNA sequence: TGTGCCAGCAGCCCCGGGACAGGGAGGGAAAAACTGTTTTTT.

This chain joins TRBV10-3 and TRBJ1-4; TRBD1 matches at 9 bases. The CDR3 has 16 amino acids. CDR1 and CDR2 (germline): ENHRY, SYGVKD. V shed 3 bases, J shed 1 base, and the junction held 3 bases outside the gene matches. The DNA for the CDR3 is TGTGCCATCAGTGACGAGGGACAGGGAACTAATGAAAAACTGTTTTTT. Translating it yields CAISDEGQGTNEKLFF.

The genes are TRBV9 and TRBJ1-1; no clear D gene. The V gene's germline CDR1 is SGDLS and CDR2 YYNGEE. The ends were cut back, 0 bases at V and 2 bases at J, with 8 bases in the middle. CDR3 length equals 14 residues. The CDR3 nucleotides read TGTGCCAGCAGCGTAGGGGCAGGAAACACTGAAGCTTTCTTT. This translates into CASSVGAGNTEAFF. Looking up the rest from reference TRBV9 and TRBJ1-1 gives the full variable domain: DSGVTQTPKHLITATGQRVTLRCSPRSGDLSVYWYQQSLDQGLQFLIQYYNGEERAKGNILERFSAQQFPDLHSELNLSSLELGDSALYFCASSVGAGNTEAFFGQGTRLTVV.

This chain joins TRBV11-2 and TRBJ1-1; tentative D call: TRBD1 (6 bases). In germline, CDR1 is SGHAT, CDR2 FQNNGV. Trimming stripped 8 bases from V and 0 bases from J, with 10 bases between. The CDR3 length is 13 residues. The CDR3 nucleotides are TGTGCCAGCGCGGACAGAATGAACACTGAAGCTTTCTTT. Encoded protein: CASADRMNTEAFF.

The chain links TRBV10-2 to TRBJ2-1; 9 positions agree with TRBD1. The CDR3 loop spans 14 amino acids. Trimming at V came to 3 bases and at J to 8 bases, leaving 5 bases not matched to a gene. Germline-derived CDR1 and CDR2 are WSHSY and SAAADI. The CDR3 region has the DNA TGCGCCAGCAGTGATATAGACAGGGGGGATGAGCAGTTCTTC. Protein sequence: CASSDIDRGDEQFF.

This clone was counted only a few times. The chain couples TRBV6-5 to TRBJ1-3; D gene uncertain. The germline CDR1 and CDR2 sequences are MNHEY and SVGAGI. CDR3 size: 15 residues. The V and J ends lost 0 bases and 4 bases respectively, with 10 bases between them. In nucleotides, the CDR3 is TGTGCCAGCAGTTACTCCGCGGTGGCGGGAAACACCATATATTTT. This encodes CASSYSAVAGNTIYF.

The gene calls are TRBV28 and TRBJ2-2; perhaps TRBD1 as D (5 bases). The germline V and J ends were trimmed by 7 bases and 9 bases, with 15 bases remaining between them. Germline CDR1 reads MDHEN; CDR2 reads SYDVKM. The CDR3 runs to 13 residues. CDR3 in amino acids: CASNSGSGWELFF. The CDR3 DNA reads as TGTGCCAGCAACTCCGGCTCAGGGTGGGAGCTGTTTTTT.

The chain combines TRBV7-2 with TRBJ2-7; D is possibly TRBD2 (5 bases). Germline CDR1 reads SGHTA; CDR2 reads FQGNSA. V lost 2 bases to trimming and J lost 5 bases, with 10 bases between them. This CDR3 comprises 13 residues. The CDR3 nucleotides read TGTGCCAGCAGCTTAAGTCGGGGAAACGAGCAGTACTTC. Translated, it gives CASSLSRGNEQYF.

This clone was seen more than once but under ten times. The CDR3 spells CASSSRDWTYEQYF. The CDR3, as DNA: TGCGCCAGCAGCTCCCGGGACTGGACCTACGAGCAGTACTTC. This sequence joins TRBV4-1 and TRBJ2-7; D may be TRBD2 (6 bases). V lost 5 bases and J lost 2, with 13 bases in between. CDR3 size: 14 residues. Germline lookup yields CDR1 MGHRA and CDR2 YSYEKL.

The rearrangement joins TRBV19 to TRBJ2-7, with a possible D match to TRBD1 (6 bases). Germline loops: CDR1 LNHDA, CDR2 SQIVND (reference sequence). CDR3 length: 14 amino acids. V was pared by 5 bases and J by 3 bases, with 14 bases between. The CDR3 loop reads CASSQSGTNYEQYF. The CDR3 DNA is TGTGCCAGTAGTCAGTCAGGGACAAACTACGAGCAGTACTTC.